These 21 T cell receptor beta chains share one sample of origin, sequenced in a study of blood T cells in healthy people across ages (dated by TCRdb to the mid-2010s). Libraries were prepared through 5' RACE. Sequencer: Illumina HiSeq 2500. A second about 7 to 11 cycle PCR used a sample-barcoded 5' primer and a J-beta primer mix. TCRdb itself trimmed the public reads at Q25 with fastp, ran MiXCR and retained productive beta chains. Entries are consolidated by CDR3 protein sequence, retaining the most common genes and DNA. For this sample there are about 1,800,000 distinct CDR3 sequences; 28% appear just once. Roughly 8.2% of the sample rests with the top ten. Sample: blood. These receptors came from a woman younger than 45 in good health.

V is TRBV5-1 and J is TRBJ2-1, with 8 bases identical to TRBD2. This CDR3 comprises 17 residues. Unmatched junction bases numbered 9, after V lost 0 bases and J lost 4 bases. Germline CDR1 reads SGHRS; CDR2 reads YFSETQ. The CDR3 loop reads CASSLAGGGGRYNEQFF. CDR3 in DNA: TGCGCCAGCAGCTTGGCAGGCGGCGGGGGGAGGTACAATGAGCAGTTCTTC.

This clonotype was recorded a few times. V and J are TRBV6-5 and TRBJ2-3; TRBD2 matches 10 bases. This CDR3 has 19 amino acids. Germline V CDR1 and CDR2: MNHEY, SVGAGI. V trimming: 0 bases; J trimming: 5 bases; junction bases outside the gene matches: 14. The CDR3 loop reads CASSYSASGGSTSGDTQYF. For the CDR3, the DNA is TGTGCCAGCAGTTACTCGGCTAGCGGGGGATCTACTTCGGGAGATACGCAGTATTTT.

This clonotype was picked up a small number of times. J is TRBJ2-3 and V is TRBV21-1; no DNA check was done on the table's D call, TRBD2. TRBV21-1 represents a pseudogene. The CDR3 totals 18 residues. The CDR3 here is CASTRLAGDHLGTDTQYF. CDR3 nucleotide sequence: TGTGCCAGCACCCGACTAGCGGGAGACCACCTAGGGACAGATACGCAGTATTTT.

This rearrangement joins TRBV7-2 to TRBJ1-1, with TRBD1 matching over 7 bases. In germline, CDR1 is SGHTA, CDR2 FQGNSA. Germline trimming cut 5 bases from V and 8 bases from J; bases unmatched to any gene: 8. The CDR3 is 13 amino acids. The CDR3 protein is CASSPQGGDEAFF. CDR3 sequence (DNA): TGTGCCAGCAGCCCCCAGGGGGGCGACGAAGCTTTCTTT.

Turning to this clonotype: A read error may explain this, as a much larger clone is one base away. V gene TRBV12-3 or TRBV12-4 combines with J gene TRBJ2-1; 8 nucleotides agree with TRBD1. The last part of the DNA fits TRBJ2-7 better; the J call may be wrong. The CDR3 runs 14 residues. CDR3 nucleotide sequence: TGTGCCAGCAGTCGACAGGGGTGGGTCAATGAGCAGTACTTC. It translates to CASSRQGWVNEQYF.

Regarding this clonotype: This may stem from a read error, because a much larger clone lies one nucleotide away. This CDR3 is CASSQDPPEREPYGQYF. CDR3 coding DNA: TGTGCCAGCAGCCAAGACCCCCCCGAGCGGGAGCCCTACGGGCAGTACTTC. This chain joins TRBV4-2 and TRBJ2-7; 8 bases agree with TRBD2. The CDR3 contains 17 residues. CDR1 and CDR2 from the germline V gene are LGHNA and YNFKEQ.

The chain links TRBV6-6 to TRBJ2-7; D is ambiguous. With 2 bases removed from V and 2 bases from J, the gap between germline ends came to 7 bases. The V gene's germline CDR1 is MNHNY and CDR2 SVGAGI (reference sequence). This CDR3 has 13 amino acids. The CDR3 coding sequence is TGTGCCAGCAGTTACCAGACGGCCTACGAGCAGTACTTC. Translating it yields CASSYQTAYEQYF.

This chain uses TRBV7-9 with TRBJ2-5; 8 bases map to TRBD2. The CDR3 runs 16 residues. V was pared by 8 bases and J by 11 bases, with 22 bases of the junction left unmatched. Germline assignment: CDR1 SEHNR and CDR2 FQNEAQ (reference sequence). For the CDR3, the DNA is TGTGCCAGCCCCTCGCGCGGGAGACAGCGGGAGCGGGAGCAGTACTTC. Translation: CASPSRGRQREREQYF.

The rearrangement joins TRBV7-6 to TRBJ2-4; TRBD1 matches 7 bases. The end of the DNA fits TRBJ2-7 better, so the J call may be wrong. Looked up from germline, CDR1 is SGHVS and CDR2 is FNYEAQ. The CDR3 is 14 residues long. CDR3 nucleotides: TGTGCCAGCAGCTCGGGACAGTTAACCTACGAGCAGTACTTC. It yields the protein CASSSGQLTYEQYF.

Only a few counts were recorded for this clonotype. This rearrangement joins TRBV3-1 to TRBJ2-1, with D unclear. The CDR3 is made up of 15 amino acids. The germline CDR1 and CDR2 sequences are LGHDT and YNNKEL (reference sequence). V lost 4 bases, J lost 0 bases, and 10 bases lay in between. In nucleotides, the CDR3 is TGTGCCAGCAGCCCCCTGGCGCGCTCCTACAATGAGCAGTTCTTC. Its translation: CASSPLARSYNEQFF.

The chain links TRBV12-3 or TRBV12-4 to TRBJ2-2, with D tentatively TRBD2 (5 bases). The V end lost 5 bases, the J end lost 13 bases, and 17 bases lay between the germline ends. The length of the CDR3 is 13 residues. CDR3 DNA: TGTGCCAGCAGTCTGGACGGGATTCTTGCGCTGTTTTTT. It translates to CASSLDGILALFF.

Note on this clonotype: This may be a read error, as it is one base from a much larger clone. The V gene is TRBV7-2, the J gene TRBJ1-4; 9 nucleotides match TRBD1. The CDR3 has 13 amino acids. Germline V lookup: CDR1 SGHTA, CDR2 FQGNSA. V dropped 1 base and J dropped 16; count of bases not matched to a gene: 7. The CDR3 sequence: CASSLERDRERFF. As DNA, the CDR3 is TGTGCCAGCAGCTTAGAGAGGGACAGGGAACGGTTTTTT.

This clonotype was seen a handful of times. The chain employs TRBV25-1 and TRBJ2-7; TRBD1 is a possible D gene (5 bases). The CDR3 runs 13 residues. Per the germline V gene, CDR1 is MGHDK and CDR2 is SYGVNS. CDR3 DNA: TGTGCTACCCAAAGGGGCGCAGCCTACGAGCAGTACTTC. Encoded protein: CATQRGAAYEQYF.

The chain joins TRBV7-2 to TRBJ1-1; 8 bases are shared with TRBD1. J lost 0 bases, V lost 5 bases, and 5 bases had no gene match. Germline CDR1 SGHTA, CDR2 FQGNSA. CDR3 length equals 15 residues. CDR3 residues: CASSRRTGMNTEAFF. CDR3 in DNA: TGTGCCAGCAGCCGACGGACAGGGATGAACACTGAAGCTTTCTTT.

This rearrangement joins TRBV7-2 to TRBJ2-7; TRBD2 might be the D (6 bases). Looked up from germline, CDR1 is SGHTA and CDR2 is FQGNSA. The CDR3 covers 16 residues. Trimming pared 5 bases from V and 5 bases from J, leaving 22 bases between. The CDR3: CASSPTGTRTANEQYF. The CDR3 DNA reads TGTGCCAGCAGCCCCACCGGGACTCGGACCGCCAACGAGCAGTACTTC. Combining the CDR3 with reference TRBV7-2 and TRBJ2-7 gives the whole variable domain GAGVSQSPSNKVTEKGKDVELRCDPISGHTALYWYRQSLGQGLEFLIYFQGNSAPDKSGLPSDRFSAERTGGSVSTLTIQRTQQEDSAVYLCASSPTGTRTANEQYFGPGTRLTVT.

V is TRBV30 and J is TRBJ2-3; 9 bases fit TRBD2. The CDR3 spans 12 residues. CDR1 is GTSNPN and CDR2 is SVGIG in the germline V gene (reference sequence). V dropped 7 bases and J dropped 4; count of bases not matched to a gene: 3. CDR3 amino acids: CAYSGSPDTQYF. The CDR3 coding sequence is TGTGCCTATAGCGGGAGCCCAGATACGCAGTATTTT. The full variable domain, completed using reference TRBV30 and TRBJ2-3, is SQTIHQWPATLVQPVGSPLSLECTVEGTSNPNLYWYRQAAGRGLQLLFYSVGIGQISSEVPQNLSASRPQDRQFILSSKKLLLSDSGFYLCAYSGSPDTQYFGPGTRLTVL.

The rearrangement links TRBV20-1 to TRBJ2-4; 9 positions agree with TRBD1. The J call is doubtful: the DNA matches TRBJ2-7 better. Germline V gene sequence: CDR1 DFQATT, CDR2 SNEGSKA (reference sequence). CDR3 size: 15 residues. The CDR3 sequence: CSATGLGQGAYEQYF. As DNA, the CDR3 is TGCAGTGCGACAGGTTTGGGACAGGGAGCCTACGAGCAGTACTTC.

This clonotype was counted only a few times. The genes are TRBV25-1 and TRBJ1-6; D may be TRBD1 (6 bases). The V end lost 8 bases, the J end lost 10 bases, and 21 bases lay between the germline ends. The germline V gene has CDR1 MGHDK and CDR2 SYGVNS. CDR3 length equals 15 residues. The CDR3 sequence: CASGPRGGERSPLHF. For the CDR3, the DNA is TGTGCCAGCGGCCCAAGGGGGGGAGAGAGGTCACCCCTCCACTTT.

This clonotype has a handful of counts. V gene TRBV12-3 or TRBV12-4 combines with J gene TRBJ2-1, with TRBD2 identical over 9 bases. The CDR3 runs to 15 residues. J lost 0 bases, V lost 5 bases, and 2 bases had no gene match. The CDR3, as DNA: TGTGCCAGCAGTGCTAGCGGGAACTCCTACAATGAGCAGTTCTTC. Translated, it gives CASSASGNSYNEQFF.

The chain links TRBV7-9 to TRBJ1-4; possibly TRBD1 for D (6 bases). Germline CDR1 is SEHNR and CDR2 is FQNEAQ (reference sequence). CDR3 length: 15 residues. V was clipped by 5 bases and J by 8 bases, with 18 bases between them. The CDR3 loop is CASSTSPGGREKLFF. The CDR3 bases are TGTGCCAGCAGCACATCTCCGGGGGGGCGCGAAAAACTGTTTTTT.

This clonotype has a count of ten or more. The chain uses TRBV29-1 and TRBJ2-1, with 8 bases matching TRBD1. The CDR3 has 14 amino acids. Germline CDR1 reads SQVTM; CDR2 reads ANQGSEA. The V gene end was trimmed by 4 bases and the J gene end by 4 bases; junction bases not matched to a gene: 6. The CDR3 DNA sequence: TGCAGCGTTGTGACCGGACAGGGTTACAATGAGCAGTTCTTC. Translation gives CSVVTGQGYNEQFF.